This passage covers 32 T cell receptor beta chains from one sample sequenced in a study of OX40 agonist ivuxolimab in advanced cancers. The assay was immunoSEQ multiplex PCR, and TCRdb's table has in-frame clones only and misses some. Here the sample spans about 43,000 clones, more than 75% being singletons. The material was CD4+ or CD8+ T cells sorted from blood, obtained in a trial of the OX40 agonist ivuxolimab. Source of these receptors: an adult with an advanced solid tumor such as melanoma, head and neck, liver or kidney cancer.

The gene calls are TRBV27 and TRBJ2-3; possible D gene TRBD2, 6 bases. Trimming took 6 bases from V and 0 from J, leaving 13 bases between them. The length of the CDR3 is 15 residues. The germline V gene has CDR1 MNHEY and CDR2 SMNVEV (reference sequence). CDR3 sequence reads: CASRDDGTSTDTQYF. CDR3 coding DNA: TGTGCCAGCAGGGATGATGGGACTAGCACAGATACGCAGTATTTT.

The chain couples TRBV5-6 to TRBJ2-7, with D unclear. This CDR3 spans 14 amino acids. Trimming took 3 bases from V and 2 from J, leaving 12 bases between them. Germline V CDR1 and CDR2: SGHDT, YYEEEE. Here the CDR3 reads CASSWGTGTYEQYV. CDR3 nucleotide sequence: TGTGCCAGCAGCTGGGGAACGGGTACCTACGAGCAGTACGTC.

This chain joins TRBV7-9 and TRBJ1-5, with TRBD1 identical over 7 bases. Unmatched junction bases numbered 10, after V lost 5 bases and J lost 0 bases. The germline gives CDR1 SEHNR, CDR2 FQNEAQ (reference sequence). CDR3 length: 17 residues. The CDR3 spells CASSRDRDRNSNQPQHF. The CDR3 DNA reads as TGTGCCAGCAGCCGTGACCGGGACAGAAATAGCAATCAGCCCCAGCATTTT.

Written as DNA, the CDR3 is TGTGCCAGCAGTTTGAAGGGGAGTTTCGCCAAAAACATTCAGTACTTC. Translated, it gives CASSLKGSFAKNIQYF. V and J are TRBV28 and TRBJ2-4; D may match TRBD1 or TRBD2 (5 bases each). The CDR3 contains 16 residues. V lost 3 bases to trimming and J lost 1 base, with 13 bases between them. Germline V gene lookup returns CDR1 MDHEN and CDR2 SYDVKM.

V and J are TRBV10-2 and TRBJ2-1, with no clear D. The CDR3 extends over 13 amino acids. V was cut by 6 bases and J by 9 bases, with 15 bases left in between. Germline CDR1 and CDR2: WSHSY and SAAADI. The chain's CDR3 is CASSRISGSEQFF. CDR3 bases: TGCGCCAGCAGCCGAATATCAGGAAGTGAGCAGTTCTTC.

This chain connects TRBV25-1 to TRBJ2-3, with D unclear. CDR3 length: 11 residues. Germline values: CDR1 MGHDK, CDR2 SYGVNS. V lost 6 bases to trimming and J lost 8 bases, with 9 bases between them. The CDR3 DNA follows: TGTGCCAGCAGCGCTCTGGCTACGCAGTATTTT. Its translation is CASSALATQYF.

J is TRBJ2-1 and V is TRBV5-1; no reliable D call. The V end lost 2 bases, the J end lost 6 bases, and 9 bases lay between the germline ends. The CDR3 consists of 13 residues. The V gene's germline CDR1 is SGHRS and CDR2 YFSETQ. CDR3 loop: CASSFGVGNEQFF. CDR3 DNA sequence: TGCGCCAGCAGCTTTGGAGTTGGCAATGAGCAGTTCTTC.

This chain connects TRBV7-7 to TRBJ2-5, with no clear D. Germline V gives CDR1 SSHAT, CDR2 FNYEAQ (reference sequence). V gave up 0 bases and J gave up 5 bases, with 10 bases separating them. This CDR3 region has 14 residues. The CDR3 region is CASSLAAWWETQYF. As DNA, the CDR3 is TGTGCCAGCAGCTTAGCGGCGTGGTGGGAGACCCAGTACTTC.

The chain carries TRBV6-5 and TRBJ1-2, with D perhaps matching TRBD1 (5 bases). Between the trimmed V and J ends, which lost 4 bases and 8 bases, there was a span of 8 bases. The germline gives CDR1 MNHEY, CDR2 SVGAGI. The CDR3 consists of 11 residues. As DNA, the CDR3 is TGTGCCAGCAGTTGGGGCGAAGGCTACACCTTC. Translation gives CASSWGEGYTF.

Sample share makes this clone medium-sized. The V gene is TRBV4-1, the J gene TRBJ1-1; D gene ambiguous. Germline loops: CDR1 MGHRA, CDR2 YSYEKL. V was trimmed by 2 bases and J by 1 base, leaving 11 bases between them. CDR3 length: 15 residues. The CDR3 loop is CASSQLFAWNTEAFF. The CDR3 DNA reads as TGCGCCAGCAGCCAACTCTTTGCCTGGAACACTGAAGCTTTCTTT.

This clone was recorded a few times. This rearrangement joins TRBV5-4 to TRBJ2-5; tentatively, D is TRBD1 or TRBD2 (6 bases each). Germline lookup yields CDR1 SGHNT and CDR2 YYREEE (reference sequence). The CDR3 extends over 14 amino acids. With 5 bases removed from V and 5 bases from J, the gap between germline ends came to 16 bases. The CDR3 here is CASRDSMGGETQYF. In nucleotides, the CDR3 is TGTGCCAGCAGGGACAGCATGGGGGGTGAGACCCAGTACTTC.

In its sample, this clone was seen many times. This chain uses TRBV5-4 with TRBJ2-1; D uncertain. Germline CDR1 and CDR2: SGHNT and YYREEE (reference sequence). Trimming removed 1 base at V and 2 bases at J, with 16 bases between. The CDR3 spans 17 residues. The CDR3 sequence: CASSLLLVVGAYNEQFF. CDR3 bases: TGTGCCAGCAGCTTGCTCCTAGTGGTTGGAGCCTACAATGAGCAGTTCTTC.

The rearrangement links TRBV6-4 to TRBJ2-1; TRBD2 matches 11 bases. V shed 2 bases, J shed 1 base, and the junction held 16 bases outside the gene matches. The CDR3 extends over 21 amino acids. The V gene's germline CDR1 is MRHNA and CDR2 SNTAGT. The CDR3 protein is CASSDPSSGRKDKESYNEQFF. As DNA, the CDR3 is TGTGCCAGCAGTGACCCGTCTAGCGGGAGGAAGGATAAGGAATCCTACAATGAGCAGTTCTTC.

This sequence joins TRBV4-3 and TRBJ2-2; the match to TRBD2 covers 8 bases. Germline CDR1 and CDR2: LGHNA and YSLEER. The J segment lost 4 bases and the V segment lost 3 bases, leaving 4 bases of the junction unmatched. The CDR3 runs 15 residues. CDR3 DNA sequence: TGCGCCAGCAGCCAGGTAGCGGGACGCACCGGGGAGCTGTTTTTT. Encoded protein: CASSQVAGRTGELFF.

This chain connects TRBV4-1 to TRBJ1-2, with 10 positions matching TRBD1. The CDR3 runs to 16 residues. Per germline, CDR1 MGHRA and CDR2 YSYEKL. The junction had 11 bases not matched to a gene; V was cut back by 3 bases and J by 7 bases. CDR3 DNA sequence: TGCGCCAGCAGCCAGGGCAGACAGGGGGCGGACGGTGGCTACACCTTC. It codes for CASSQGRQGADGGYTF.

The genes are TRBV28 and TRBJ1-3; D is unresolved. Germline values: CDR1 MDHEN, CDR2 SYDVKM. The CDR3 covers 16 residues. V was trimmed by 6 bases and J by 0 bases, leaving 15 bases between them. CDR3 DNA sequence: TGTGCCAGCAGCACGACGGTTTGGCACTCTGGAAACACCATATATTTT. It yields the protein CASSTTVWHSGNTIYF.

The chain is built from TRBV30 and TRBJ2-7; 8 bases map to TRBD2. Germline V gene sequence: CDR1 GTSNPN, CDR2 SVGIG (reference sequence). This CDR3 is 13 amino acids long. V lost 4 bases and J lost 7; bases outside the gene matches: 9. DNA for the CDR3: TGTGCCTGGAACGGCGGGGGGCTCCGGGAGCAGTACTTC. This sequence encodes CAWNGGGLREQYF.

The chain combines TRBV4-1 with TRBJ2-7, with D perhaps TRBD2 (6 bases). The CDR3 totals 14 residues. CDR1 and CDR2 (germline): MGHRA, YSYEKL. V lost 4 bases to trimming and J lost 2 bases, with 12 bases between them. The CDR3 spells CASSLRENTYEQYF. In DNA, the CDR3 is TGCGCCAGCAGCCTCCGGGAGAATACCTACGAGCAGTACTTC.

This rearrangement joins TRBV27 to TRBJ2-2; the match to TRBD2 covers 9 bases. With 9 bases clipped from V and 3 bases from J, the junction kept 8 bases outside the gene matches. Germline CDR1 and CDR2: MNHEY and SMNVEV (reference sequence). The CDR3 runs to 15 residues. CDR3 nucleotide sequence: TGTGCCAGTACTAATAGCGGGAGTTACACCGGGGAGCTGTTTTTT. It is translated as CASTNSGSYTGELFF.

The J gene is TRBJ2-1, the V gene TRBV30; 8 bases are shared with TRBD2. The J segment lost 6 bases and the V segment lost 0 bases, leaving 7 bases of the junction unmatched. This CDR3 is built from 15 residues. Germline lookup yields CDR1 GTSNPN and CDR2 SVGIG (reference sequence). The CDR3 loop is CAWSVDSGAPNEQFF. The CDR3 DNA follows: TGTGCCTGGAGTGTAGATAGCGGGGCTCCCAATGAGCAGTTCTTC.

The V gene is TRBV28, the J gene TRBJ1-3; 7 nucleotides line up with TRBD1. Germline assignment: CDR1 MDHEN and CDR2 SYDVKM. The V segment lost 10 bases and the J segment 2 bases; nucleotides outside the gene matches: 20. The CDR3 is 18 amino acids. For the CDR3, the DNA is TGTGCCACCGACTACGGACAGGTCCGACCCCTAACTGGAAACACCATATATTTT. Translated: CATDYGQVRPLTGNTIYF.

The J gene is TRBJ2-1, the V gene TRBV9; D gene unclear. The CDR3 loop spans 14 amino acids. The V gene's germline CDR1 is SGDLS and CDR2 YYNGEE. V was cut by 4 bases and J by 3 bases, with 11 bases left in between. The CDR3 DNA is TGTGCCAGCAGCCCATACTTGGGCTACAATGAGCAGTTCTTC. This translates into CASSPYLGYNEQFF.

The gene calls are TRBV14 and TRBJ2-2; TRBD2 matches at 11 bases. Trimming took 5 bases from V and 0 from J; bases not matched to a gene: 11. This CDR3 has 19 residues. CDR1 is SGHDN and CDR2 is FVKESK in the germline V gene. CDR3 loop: CASSGRGLAVLANTGELFF. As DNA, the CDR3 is TGTGCCAGCAGCGGCCGGGGACTAGCGGTACTCGCGAACACCGGGGAGCTGTTTTTT.

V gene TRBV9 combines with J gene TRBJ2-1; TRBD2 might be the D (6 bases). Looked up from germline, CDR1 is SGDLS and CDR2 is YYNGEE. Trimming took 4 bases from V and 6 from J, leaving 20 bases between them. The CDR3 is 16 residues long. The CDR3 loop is CASSLTYYVGGNEQFF. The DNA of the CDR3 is TGTGCCAGCAGCCTAACTTATTACGTGGGGGGCAATGAGCAGTTCTTC. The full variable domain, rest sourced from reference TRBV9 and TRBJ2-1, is DSGVTQTPKHLITATGQRVTLRCSPRSGDLSVYWYQQSLDQGLQFLIQYYNGEERAKGNILERFSAQQFPDLHSELNLSSLELGDSALYFCASSLTYYVGGNEQFFGPGTRLTVL.

The CDR3 DNA reads as TGTGCCAGCAGCTTGCCGCCGGGACTTGACGGCAATACGCAGTATTTT. Its translation: CASSLPPGLDGNTQYF. V is TRBV5-4 and J is TRBJ2-3, with D possibly being TRBD2 (6 bases). The germline V gene encodes CDR1 SGHNT and CDR2 YYREEE (reference sequence). The V end lost 1 base, the J end lost 7 bases, and 19 bases lay between the germline ends. CDR3 length equals 16 residues.

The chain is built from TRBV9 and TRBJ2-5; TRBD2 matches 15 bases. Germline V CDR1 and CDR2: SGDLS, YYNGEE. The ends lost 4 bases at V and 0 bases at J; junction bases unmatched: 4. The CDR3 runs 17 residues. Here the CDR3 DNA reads TGTGCCAGCAGCACCGGGACTAGCGGGAGGTACCAAGAGACCCAGTACTTC. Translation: CASSTGTSGRYQETQYF.

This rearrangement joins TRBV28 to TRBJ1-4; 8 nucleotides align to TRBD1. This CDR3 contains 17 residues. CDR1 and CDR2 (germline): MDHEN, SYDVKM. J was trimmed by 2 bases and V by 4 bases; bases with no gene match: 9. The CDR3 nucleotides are TGTGCCAGCAGTTCGGCGACAGGGGATGGCACTAATGAAAAACTGTTTTTT. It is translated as CASSSATGDGTNEKLFF.

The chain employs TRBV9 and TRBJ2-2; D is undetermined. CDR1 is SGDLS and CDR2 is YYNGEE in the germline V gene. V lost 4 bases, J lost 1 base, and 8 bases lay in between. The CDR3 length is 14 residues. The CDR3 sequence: CASSRGRNTGELFF. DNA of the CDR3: TGTGCCAGCAGCCGAGGACGGAACACCGGGGAGCTGTTTTTT. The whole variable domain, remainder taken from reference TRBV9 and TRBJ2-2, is DSGVTQTPKHLITATGQRVTLRCSPRSGDLSVYWYQQSLDQGLQFLIQYYNGEERAKGNILERFSAQQFPDLHSELNLSSLELGDSALYFCASSRGRNTGELFFGEGSRLTVL.

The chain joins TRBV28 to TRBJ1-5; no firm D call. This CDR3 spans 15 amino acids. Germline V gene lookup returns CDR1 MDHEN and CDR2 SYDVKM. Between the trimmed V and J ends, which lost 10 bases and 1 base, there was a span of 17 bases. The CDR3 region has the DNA TGTGCCATCCAGCCCTCTGGAGGCAGCAATCAGCCCCAGCATTTT. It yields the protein CAIQPSGGSNQPQHF. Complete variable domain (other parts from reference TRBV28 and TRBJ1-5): DVKVTQSSRYLVKRTGEKVFLECVQDMDHENMFWYRQDPGLGLRLIYFSYDVKMKEKGDIPEGYSVSREKKERFSLILESASTNQTSMYLCAIQPSGGSNQPQHFGDGTRLSIL.

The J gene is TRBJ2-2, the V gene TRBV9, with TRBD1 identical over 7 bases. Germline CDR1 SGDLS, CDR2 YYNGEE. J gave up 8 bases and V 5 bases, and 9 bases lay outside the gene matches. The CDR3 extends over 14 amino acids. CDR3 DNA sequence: TGTGCCAGCAGGACTTTACAGGGGACGGGGGAGCTGTTTTTT. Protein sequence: CASRTLQGTGELFF.

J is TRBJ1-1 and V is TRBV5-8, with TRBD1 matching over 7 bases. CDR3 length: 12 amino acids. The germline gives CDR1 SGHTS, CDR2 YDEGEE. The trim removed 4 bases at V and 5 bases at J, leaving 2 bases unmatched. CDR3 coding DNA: TGTGCCAGCAGCCCAGGGGGGACTGAAGCTTTCTTT. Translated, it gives CASSPGGTEAFF.

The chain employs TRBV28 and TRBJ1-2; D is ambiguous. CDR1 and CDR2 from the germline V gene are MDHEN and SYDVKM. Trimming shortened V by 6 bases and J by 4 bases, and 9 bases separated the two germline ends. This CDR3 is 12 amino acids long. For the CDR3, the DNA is TGTGCCAGCAGATGGGCCTTCTATGGCTACACCTTC. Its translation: CASRWAFYGYTF.